A single TCR beta chain is shown here with its context. Its specificity is unknown. The record originates from a study of shared clonotypes between healthy human individuals. The overall study: Donors consisted of two women and a few men between 18 and 49. Study-wide results and caveats: Clonotype sharing among donors, it was expected, would be affected by sequencing depth. When compared with the clonotypes that were shared by all four sorted-subset donors, the non-shared clonotypes turned out to have lower generation probabilities.

Selected positively for CCR7 and CD45RO-negative, naive CD8 cells excluded terminally differentiated effector memory CD45RA+ cells. Data came from immunoSEQ multiplex PCR; TCRdb stores just in-frame clones and leaves some out. The data hold approximately 720,000 clones, with just over 90% observed a single time. There are 12 residues in the CDR3. Germline CDR1 SGHVS, CDR2 FNYEAQ. The V gene end was trimmed by 6 bases and the J gene end by 15 bases; junction bases not matched to a gene: 10. This receptor was taken from a young man in good health. The chain employs TRBV7-6 and TRBJ2-1; 8 nucleotides agree with TRBD2. Sequenced sample: naive CD8+ T cells sorted from blood. CDR3 bases: TGTGCCAGCAGTCATCCGGGACTAGAACTGTTCTTC. The encoded protein is CASSHPGLELFF.